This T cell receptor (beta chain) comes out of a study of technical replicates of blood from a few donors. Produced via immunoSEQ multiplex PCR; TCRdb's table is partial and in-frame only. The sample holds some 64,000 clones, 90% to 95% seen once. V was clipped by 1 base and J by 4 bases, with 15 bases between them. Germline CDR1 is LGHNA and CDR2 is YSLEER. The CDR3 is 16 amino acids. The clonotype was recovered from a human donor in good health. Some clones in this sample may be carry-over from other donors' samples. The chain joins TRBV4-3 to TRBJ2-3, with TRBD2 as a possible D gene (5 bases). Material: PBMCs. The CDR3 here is CASSQGTSRAADTQYF. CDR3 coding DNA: TGCGCCAGCAGCCAAGGGACTTCCCGGGCCGCAGATACGCAGTATTTT.